This TCR beta chain originates from a study of blood T cell repertoires in COVID-19. The wider study: In each case, the material was cDNA or gDNA derived from T cells, B-cell-depleted T cells, or PBMCs.

In the original processing: Reference gene primer amplification gave estimated nucleated cell counts. Repertoires were generated with immunoSEQ multiplex PCR, while TCRdb's copy carries only in-frame clones and drops some. V, J and clone size reflect that table, while D and trimming were determined from the DNA. Of approximately 270,000 clones in the sample, approximately 86% were seen once. The CDR3 has 15 residues. Unmatched junction bases numbered 6, after V lost 3 bases and J lost 5 bases. CDR1 and CDR2 from the germline V gene are LNHDA and SQIVND (reference sequence). The rearrangement uses TRBV19 and TRBJ1-5, with 8 bases lining up with TRBD1. The TCR originated in a human donor with COVID-19, enrolled during active disease. The donor label of this sample is uncertain. The source material was peripheral blood. CDR3 bases: TGTGCCAGTAGTATGGCAGGGGGCTCCCATCAGCCCCAGCATTTT. Its protein product is CASSMAGGSHQPQHF.